This T cell receptor (beta chain) was found in a study of blood T cell repertoires in COVID-19. Overall study: Material from acute and convalescent COVID-19 was sourced from the United States, Italy and Spain. Nucleic acid was either cDNA or gDNA, and it came from T cells, B-cell-depleted T cells, or PBMCs.

Inclusive of both ends, the CDR3 amounts to 17 amino acids. Authors' methods: Amplification from reference gene primers served as the basis for estimated nucleated cell counts. Produced via immunoSEQ multiplex PCR; TCRdb's table is partial and in-frame only. The DNA was the basis for D and trimming; V, J and clone size are from that table. The data hold 95,000 to 100,000 clones, with around 85% observed a single time. Of note for this clone: No DNA is shown, since the ends of the CDR3 on it are uncertain; the CDR3 is the one TCRdb lists.

This TCR was sampled from a woman between 65 and 79 years old with active or convalescent COVID-19. This chain links TRBV21-1 with TRBJ1-6; TRBD1 was called by the table and not checked on the DNA. TRBV21-1 is marked as a pseudogene. Sequenced sample: peripheral blood. The CDR3 is CASSKVGTGISNSPLHF.